This TCR beta chain is from a study of cytomegalovirus exposure and HLA in healthy donors. To note about this clone: The antigen remains undetermined.

This CDR3 comprises 13 residues. The V gene's germline CDR1 is SGHRS and CDR2 YFSETQ. The V end lost 4 bases, the J end lost 4 bases, and 11 bases lay between the germline ends. Researchers ran the PCR with 60 Vbeta and 13 Jbeta primers. TCRdb's table, derived via immunoSEQ multiplex PCR, lists solely in-frame clones and lacks some. The repertoire consists of 65,000 to 95,000 clones, with roughly 71% occurring once and the leading ten covering under 15%. The study's findings and limits: In a later analysis, donors in an Asian-associated ancestry cluster reportedly had fewer N-insertions in productive TCRs than the cohort mean. Most TCR sequences were seen very rarely across donors, but some public TCRs occurred in many.

This sequence was found in a man between 65 and 79 years old in good health and CMV-seronegative. Material: PBMCs. The chain uses TRBV5-1 and TRBJ1-2; a possible D gene is TRBD1 (6 bases). CDR3 coding DNA: TGCGCCAGCAGCCAGGACAGCACCTATGGCTACACCTTC. It translates to CASSQDSTYGYTF.